This T cell receptor beta chain stems from a study of blood T cell repertoires in COVID-19. Across the whole study: T cells, B-cell-depleted T cells, or PBMCs supplied cDNA or gDNA.

Trimming took off 4 bases at V and 2 bases at J, with 11 bases between the two ends. CDR3 length: 15 amino acids. Germline V CDR1 and CDR2: ENHRY, SYGVKD. Method: immunoSEQ multiplex PCR; TCRdb's copy keeps in-frame clones and lacks some. The sample comprises about 280,000 clones, under 90% of which are singletons, and roughly 0.96% rests with the top ten. The TCR sequence derives from a woman between 40 and 50 years old who had recovered from COVID-19. Source material: peripheral blood. The V and J genes are TRBV10-3 and TRBJ2-2; D perhaps matches TRBD2 (6 bases). The CDR3 DNA follows: TGTGCCATCAGTGGTGGTAGCGGAAACACCGGGGAGCTGTTTTTT. Residues: CAISGGSGNTGELFF.